This TCR beta chain appears in the sequencing data of a study of blood T cell repertoires in COVID-19. About the research overall: PBMCs, B-cell-depleted T cells, or T cells provided the cDNA or gDNA that made up the material.

Assay: immunoSEQ multiplex PCR; the TCRdb copy retains only in-frame clones and omits some. The repertoire includes just under 150,000 clones, more than 70% of them detected once, and 1.5% to 2% sits in the top ten. The V and J ends lost 0 bases and 0 bases respectively, with 9 bases between them. Germline V gene data show CDR1 as SGHNT and CDR2 as YYREEE (reference sequence). CDR3 size: 15 residues. This chain connects TRBV5-4 to TRBJ1-2; D not resolved. Sequencing was carried out using peripheral blood. This receptor was identified in a human donor in a cohort sampled during active COVID-19. CDR3 DNA sequence: TGTGCCAGCAGCTTGGGAGGGAATACTAACTATGGCTACACCTTC. Amino acids: CASSLGGNTNYGYTF.